A selection of T cell receptor beta chains follows, all from one sample in a study of blood T cell repertoires in COVID-19. Clones were sequenced by immunoSEQ multiplex PCR, and TCRdb holds only the in-frame ones, with some missing. The table has about 230,000 clones, approximately 83% seen once; the top ten hold approximately 30%. Sequenced input: peripheral blood. All receptors derive from a man between 35 and 55 years old with acute or convalescent COVID-19. CDR3s include the opening cysteine and the closing phenylalanine or tryptophan. The D gene is left open where the match is weak. A row's size may be missing; if present it is once, few, many or a size class.

J: TRBJ1-5; V: TRBV27; size: .; D: TRBD1; CDR3: CASSKTGGADQPQHF; DNA: TGTGCCAGCAGTAAAACAGGGGGCGCGGATCAGCCCCAGCATTTT
J: TRBJ2-1; V: TRBV11-2; size: .; D: TRBD1; CDR3: CASSRQGASYNEQFF; DNA: TGTGCCAGCAGCAGACAGGGGGCCTCCTACAATGAGCAGTTCTTC
J: TRBJ2-3; V: TRBV27; size: once; D: TRBD1; CDR3: CASSFGTGSKDTQYF; DNA: TGTGCCAGCAGTTTTGGGACAGGGTCGAAAGATACGCAGTATTTT
J: TRBJ1-1; V: TRBV10-1; size: .; D: TRBD1; CDR3: CASSSGTAVSQAFF; DNA: TGCGCCAGCAGTTCCGGGACAGCCGTATCTCAAGCTTTCTTT
J: TRBJ2-1; V: TRBV27; size: .; D: TRBD2; CDR3: CATRTSGSPTYNEQFF; DNA: TGTGCCACCAGGACTAGCGGGTCACCCACCTACAATGAGCAGTTCTTC
J: TRBJ2-3; V: TRBV18; size: .; D: .; CDR3: CASSPRQGTDTQYF; DNA: TGTGCCAGCTCACCCCGTCAGGGCACAGATACGCAGTATTTT
J: TRBJ2-7; V: TRBV9; size: .; D: TRBD2; CDR3: CASSVGRLAGEYEQYF; DNA: TGTGCCAGCAGCGTAGGTCGACTAGCGGGAGAGTACGAGCAGTACTTC
J: TRBJ1-5; V: TRBV24-1; size: .; D: TRBD1; CDR3: CATSDGRQGAQPQHF; DNA: TGTGCCACCAGTGATGGTCGACAGGGGGCACAGCCCCAGCATTTT
J: TRBJ2-7; V: TRBV7-2; size: .; D: TRBD2; CDR3: CASSLRGSSGTSSYEQYF; DNA: TGTGCCAGCAGCTTACGGGGGTCTAGCGGGACCTCCTCCTACGAGCAGTACTTC
J: TRBJ1-1; V: TRBV4-3; size: once; D: .; CDR3: CASSLDRGWTEAFF; DNA: TGCGCCAGCAGCCTGGATCGGGGGTGGACTGAAGCTTTCTTT
J: TRBJ2-1; V: TRBV5-6; size: .; D: TRBD1; CDR3: CASSRQGYEQFF; DNA: TGTGCCAGCAGCCGACAGGGCTATGAGCAGTTCTTC
J: TRBJ2-1; V: TRBV14; size: .; D: TRBD1; CDR3: CASSPTGTGPHEQFF; DNA: TGTGCCAGCAGCCCCACCGGGACAGGTCCTCATGAGCAGTTCTTC
J: TRBJ2-7; V: TRBV2; size: .; D: .; CDR3: CASSGHSKQYF; DNA: TGTGCCAGCAGTGGACACAGTAAGCAGTACTTC
J: TRBJ1-1; V: TRBV19; size: .; D: .; CDR3: CASSIKQTMNTEAFF; DNA: TGTGCCAGTAGTATAAAACAGACTATGAACACTGAAGCTTTCTTT
J: TRBJ1-6; V: TRBV7-3; size: .; D: .; CDR3: CASSLMGSGNNSPLHF; DNA: TGTGCCAGCAGCTTAATGGGGTCGGGAAATAATTCACCCCTCCACTTT
J: TRBJ2-2; V: TRBV10-3; size: .; D: TRBD1; CDR3: CAISESGQGGELFF; DNA: TGTGCCATCAGTGAGTCGGGACAGGGAGGGGAGCTGTTTTTT
J: TRBJ1-4; V: TRBV2; size: .; D: TRBD1; CDR3: CASSAQGQRNEKLFF; DNA: TGTGCCAGCAGCGCACAGGGACAGAGGAATGAAAAACTGTTTTTT
J: TRBJ2-1; V: TRBV2; size: .; D: TRBD1; CDR3: CASNSQGQSGEQFF; DNA: TGTGCCAGCAATAGCCAGGGACAGTCTGGTGAGCAGTTCTTC
J: TRBJ2-1; V: TRBV5-4; size: .; D: TRBD2; CDR3: CASSPGTSNEQFF; DNA: TGTGCCAGCAGTCCCGGGACTAGCAATGAGCAGTTCTTC
J: TRBJ1-2; V: TRBV10-3; size: .; D: TRBD1; CDR3: CAISNRDRGDYGYTF; DNA: TGTGCCATCAGTAACCGGGACAGGGGTGACTATGGCTACACCTTC
J: TRBJ2-3; V: TRBV5-1; size: .; D: TRBD2; CDR3: CASSAGLAGDTQYF; DNA: TGCGCCAGCAGCGCGGGACTAGCGGGAGATACGCAGTATTTT
J: TRBJ2-7; V: TRBV18; size: .; D: .; CDR3: CASSPGAGASSYEQYF; DNA: TGTGCCAGCTCACCAGGAGCCGGAGCCAGCAGCTACGAGCAGTACTTC
J: TRBJ2-1; V: TRBV7-8; size: .; D: .; CDR3: CASSPMGGSAGDEQFF; DNA: TGTGCCAGCAGCCCCATGGGTGGGAGCGCCGGCGATGAGCAGTTCTTC
J: TRBJ2-1; V: TRBV29-1; size: .; D: .; CDR3: CSVRQSSYNEQFF; DNA: TGCAGCGTCCGACAGAGCTCCTACAATGAGCAGTTCTTC
J: TRBJ2-5; V: TRBV11-2; size: .; D: .; CDR3: CASSFQETQYF; DNA: TGTGCCAGCAGCTTCCAGGAGACCCAGTACTTC
J: TRBJ2-7; V: TRBV6-5; size: .; D: TRBD2; CDR3: CASSPGLGYEQYF; DNA: TGTGCCAGCAGTCCTGGACTAGGGTACGAGCAGTACTTC
J: TRBJ2-5; V: TRBV5-1; size: .; D: TRBD2; CDR3: CASSLLLAGGTETQYF; DNA: TGCGCCAGCAGCTTGCTCCTAGCGGGAGGAACAGAGACCCAGTACTTC
J: TRBJ1-5; V: TRBV6-5; size: .; D: TRBD1; CDR3: CASRGQGQGQPQHF; DNA: TGTGCCAGCAGAGGACAGGGGCAAGGTCAGCCCCAGCATTTT
J: TRBJ1-2; V: TRBV7-3; size: .; D: TRBD1; CDR3: CASSLKGTGSSGYTF; DNA: TGTGCCAGCAGCTTAAAAGGGACAGGGTCTTCGGGCTACACCTTC
J: TRBJ1-2; V: TRBV9; size: .; D: TRBD1; CDR3: CASSPQTGAHYGYTF; DNA: TGTGCCAGCAGCCCTCAGACAGGGGCGCACTATGGCTACACCTTC
J: TRBJ1-2; V: TRBV6-5; size: .; D: TRBD1; CDR3: CASRKPGQGDYGYTF; DNA: TGTGCCAGCAGGAAACCGGGACAGGGGGACTATGGCTACACCTTC
J: TRBJ2-7; V: TRBV11-2; size: .; D: .; CDR3: CASSVTPGHGREEQYF; DNA: TGTGCCAGCAGCGTAACGCCGGGACATGGTCGTGAGGAGCAGTACTTC
J: TRBJ1-1; V: TRBV4-2; size: few; D: .; CDR3: CASGKRGTDTEAFF; DNA: TGTGCCAGCGGGAAAAGAGGGACTGACACTGAAGCTTTCTTT
J: TRBJ2-1; V: TRBV25-1; size: few; D: .; CDR3: CASSDYGSPHNEQFF; DNA: TGTGCCAGCAGTGATTACGGGAGCCCCCACAATGAGCAGTTCTTC
J: TRBJ2-1; V: TRBV18; size: .; D: .; CDR3: CASSPFPREQFF; DNA: TGTGCCAGCTCACCTTTCCCACGGGAGCAGTTCTTC
J: TRBJ1-1; V: TRBV3-1/TRBV3-2; size: .; D: TRBD1; CDR3: CASSRSGRRQGAYTEAFF; DNA: TGTGCCAGCAGCCGAAGCGGAAGGAGACAGGGGGCCTACACTGAAGCTTTCTTT
J: TRBJ1-5; V: TRBV4-1; size: .; D: TRBD1; CDR3: CASSKGQGNNQPQHF; DNA: TGCGCCAGCAGCAAGGGACAGGGTAACAATCAGCCCCAGCATTTT
J: TRBJ2-2; V: TRBV2; size: few; D: TRBD2; CDR3: CASSRVSGGTGELFF; DNA: TGTGCCAGCAGTCGCGTGTCGGGAGGCACCGGGGAGCTGTTTTTT
J: TRBJ2-1; V: TRBV6-5; size: .; D: TRBD2; CDR3: CASSSSSGTGYNEQFF; DNA: TGTGCCAGCAGTTCCTCAAGCGGGACCGGTTACAATGAGCAGTTCTTC
J: TRBJ2-2; V: TRBV4-2; size: .; D: .; CDR3: CASSQDLRGSTGELFF; DNA: TGTGCCAGCAGCCAAGATCTTAGGGGTTCCACCGGGGAGCTGTTTTTT
J: TRBJ1-2; V: TRBV12-3/TRBV12-4; size: .; D: .; CDR3: CASSLEGRGGYTF; DNA: TGTGCCAGCAGTTTAGAGGGGCGCGGTGGCTACACCTTC